The clone carrying this T cell receptor beta chain appeared a few times. Its specificity is not known. This sample is part of a study of response to subunit inactivated influenza vaccine. General observations from the study: New T cells are recruited in small numbers by each seasonal influenza vaccination, according to the authors' suggestion.

TCRdb recomputed calls from the RT-PCR reads with MiXCR, one row per CDR3 protein. Of around 480,000 distinct CDR3 sequences in the sample, 10% to 11% were seen once. This CDR3 has 12 residues. Germline CDR1 DFQATT, CDR2 SNEGSKA (reference sequence). V lost 6 bases and J lost 6, with 13 bases in between. This TCR was sampled from a man aged 50 to 59 who received an inactivated influenza vaccine. The chain couples TRBV20-1 to TRBJ2-3, with D tentatively TRBD1 (5 bases). The sample was PBMCs from blood, taken roughly 47 days after vaccination. This chain's CDR3 is CSATRPGDTQYF. Here the CDR3 DNA reads TGCAGTGCCACCCGTCCAGGGGATACGCAGTATTTT.